This T cell receptor beta chain is from a study of blood T cells in healthy people across ages. General study results and limits: What prevented conclusive comparison of naive and antigen-experienced cells was that PBMCs were unsorted.

A note on this clonotype: Antigen unknown.

V lost 10 bases to trimming and J lost 5 bases, with 14 bases between them. The length of the CDR3 is 12 residues. In germline, CDR1 is ENHRY, CDR2 SYGVKD. Alongside a J-beta primer mix, a sample-barcoded 5' primer served in a second PCR lasting about 7 to 12 cycles. TCRdb reprocessed the 5' RACE reads via MiXCR and lists one record per CDR3 protein. The data show about a million distinct CDR3 sequences, 51% seen once. Each donor's blood draw was 8.5 to 10 milliliters of peripheral blood. The sample taken for sequencing was blood. V usage is TRBV10-3 and J usage is TRBJ2-5, with a possible D match to TRBD1 (6 bases). This clonotype was obtained from a woman aged 60 to 75 in good health. This CDR3 reads CATRTEGETQYF. The CDR3 DNA reads as TGTGCCACCCGGACAGAGGGGGAGACCCAGTACTTC.